This T cell receptor beta chain is drawn from a study of identical twins. It was template switching that added a universal primer site, and there were unique molecular identifiers on the cDNA. TCRdb processed the 5' RACE reads anew with MiXCR; each CDR3 protein has one entry. The repertoire holds 1,800,000 or so distinct CDR3 sequences, about 32% seen once, with 0.25% to 0.3% in the top ten. This clonotype was picked up one time. The antigen is unknown. Trimming took 2 bases from V and 0 from J; bases not matched to a gene: 7. The CDR3 consists of 17 residues. Study-wide results and limits: For out-of-frame alpha sequences shared by twins, low generation probability was in excess. The analysis was cross-sectional rather than longitudinal within donors.

V is TRBV12-3 or TRBV12-4 and J is TRBJ2-1; 7 nucleotides line up with TRBD2. Input material: cord blood. The sequence was obtained from a newborn girl in good health. The CDR3, as DNA: TGTGCCAGCAGTTTAAGGAGCGGGATTAGCTCCTACAATGAGCAGTTCTTC. It is translated as CASSLRSGISSYNEQFF.